The 21 T cell receptor beta chains listed next were all sequenced from one sample in a study of CD8 T cells in ankylosing spondylitis. Notes on the study in general: Typical of ankylosing spondylitis blood, it appeared, was a TCR beta motif of under 10 highly homologous variants.

No antigens are known for them. One entry per CDR3 protein, called by TCRdb with MiXCR from the 5' RACE reads. The repertoire holds about 540,000 distinct CDR3 sequences, with over 9.5% as singletons. What was sequenced was blood, either unsorted or a sorted T cell fraction (not recorded which). Receptors were obtained from a male donor with ankylosing spondylitis.

This clonotype occurred once. The V and J genes are TRBV5-1 and TRBJ1-1; 7 bases map to TRBD1. Germline V gives CDR1 SGHRS, CDR2 YFSETQ. This CDR3 comprises 15 residues. V shed 5 bases, J shed 0 bases, and the junction held 7 bases outside the gene matches. The CDR3 sequence: CASRSRDSLNTEAFF. The DNA for the CDR3 is TGCGCCAGCAGGTCGAGGGACAGCTTGAACACTGAAGCTTTCTTT.

In this sample, this clonotype turned up a few times. The chain links TRBV6-2 or TRBV6-3 to TRBJ2-1; 12 positions match TRBD2. The germline CDR1 and CDR2 sequences are MNHEY and SVGEGT. Trimming removed 7 bases from V and 0 bases from J; junction bases left unmatched: 10. The CDR3 loop spans 18 amino acids. The CDR3 is CASTFGTSGRPSYNEQFF. In DNA form, the CDR3 reads TGTGCCAGCACGTTTGGGACTAGCGGGCGCCCCTCCTACAATGAGCAGTTCTTC.

This clonotype was counted only a few times. The chain links TRBV5-1 to TRBJ2-2, with D possibly being TRBD1 (6 bases). The germline gives CDR1 SGHRS, CDR2 YFSETQ. The CDR3 sequence is 15 residues long. Trimming took off 4 bases at V and 1 base at J, with 11 bases between the two ends. Here the CDR3 reads CASSALGGNTGELFF. CDR3 nucleotide sequence: TGCGCCAGCAGCGCCTTAGGGGGGAACACCGGGGAGCTGTTTTTT. The whole variable domain, filled in from reference TRBV5-1 and TRBJ2-2, reads KAGVTQTPRYLIKTRGQQVTLSCSPISGHRSVSWYQQTPGQGLQFLFEYFSETQRNKGNFPGRFSGRQFSNSRSEMNVSTLELGDSALYLCASSALGGNTGELFFGEGSRLTVL.

The CDR3 loop is CASSLGSGGGGQETQYF. As DNA, the CDR3 is TGTGCCAGCAGCTTAGGATCAGGGGGCGGTGGCCAAGAGACCCAGTACTTC. The V gene is TRBV7-9, the J gene TRBJ2-5, with 8 bases that match TRBD1. The germline V gene has CDR1 SEHNR and CDR2 FQNEAQ (reference sequence). The V gene end was trimmed by 1 base and the J gene end by 1 base; junction bases not matched to a gene: 8. This CDR3 comprises 17 residues.

The chain carries TRBV28 and TRBJ2-1, with 7 bases identical to TRBD2. The CDR3 has 15 residues. V was pared by 6 bases and J by 1 base, with 6 bases of the junction left unmatched. The germline CDR1 and CDR2 sequences are MDHEN and SYDVKM. The CDR3 protein is CASRGTGGSYNEQFF. The CDR3 nucleotides are TGTGCCAGCAGGGGGACGGGAGGATCCTACAATGAGCAGTTCTTC.

In this sample, this clonotype turned up a few times. V is TRBV11-2 and J is TRBJ1-1; D gene unclear. Per germline, CDR1 SGHAT and CDR2 FQNNGV. The CDR3 is 12 amino acids. Trimming cost V 0 bases and J 7 bases, with 6 bases left between them. The CDR3 here is CASSLDRYEAFF. CDR3 DNA sequence: TGTGCCAGCAGCTTAGACAGGTATGAAGCTTTCTTT.

This clonotype occurred a few times. The V gene is TRBV5-1, the J gene TRBJ1-1; 9 bases fit TRBD1. With 4 bases clipped from V and 6 bases from J, the junction kept 10 bases outside the gene matches. The CDR3 length is 15 residues. Germline assignment: CDR1 SGHRS and CDR2 YFSETQ. The CDR3 coding sequence is TGCGCCAGCAGCGTAGAACAGGGGGCGTTCGCTGAAGCTTTCTTT. This encodes CASSVEQGAFAEAFF. The entire variable domain, with the rest obtained from reference TRBV5-1 and TRBJ1-1, is as follows: KAGVTQTPRYLIKTRGQQVTLSCSPISGHRSVSWYQQTPGQGLQFLFEYFSETQRNKGNFPGRFSGRQFSNSRSEMNVSTLELGDSALYLCASSVEQGAFAEAFFGQGTRLTVV.

The chain joins TRBV12-3 or TRBV12-4 to TRBJ1-1; unclear D gene. V was pared by 1 base and J by 0 bases, with 9 bases between. The CDR3 contains 15 residues. The CDR3 is CASSLVRTMNTEAFF. In DNA, the CDR3 is TGTGCCAGCAGTTTAGTACGGACTATGAACACTGAAGCTTTCTTT.

V is TRBV5-5 and J is TRBJ2-1; either TRBD1 or TRBD2 may fit D (5 bases each). The CDR3 is 15 residues long. Looked up from germline, CDR1 is SGHKS and CDR2 is YYEKEE (reference sequence). V shed 0 bases and J shed 6 bases, with 13 bases lying between them. CDR3 protein: CASSLDIGTPNEQFF. The CDR3 DNA sequence: TGTGCCAGCAGCTTGGATATAGGGACCCCCAATGAGCAGTTCTTC.

There are a few counts of this clonotype. The chain carries TRBV5-5 and TRBJ2-4, with 9 bases aligning to TRBD1. The CDR3 length is 13 residues. V dropped 6 bases and J dropped 5; count of bases not matched to a gene: 3. Germline loops: CDR1 SGHKS, CDR2 YYEKEE (reference sequence). CDR3 bases: TGTGCCAGCAACCGACAGGGGGAAAACATTCAGTACTTC. Protein sequence: CASNRQGENIQYF.

This clonotype was counted many times. The rearrangement joins TRBV20-1 to TRBJ2-1; 8 bases map to TRBD1. V was pared by 5 bases and J by 4 bases, with 7 bases of the junction left unmatched. The CDR3 is 14 amino acids. Looked up from germline, CDR1 is DFQATT and CDR2 is SNEGSKA (reference sequence). CDR3 residues: CSAPRDRQYNEQFF. As DNA, the CDR3 is TGCAGTGCTCCCCGGGACAGGCAATACAATGAGCAGTTCTTC.

This chain uses TRBV29-1 with TRBJ1-2; D unresolved. V was cut by 3 bases and J by 7 bases, with 9 bases left in between. CDR3 length: 11 amino acids. Per germline, CDR1 SQVTM and CDR2 ANQGSEA. CDR3 sequence reads: CSVDGGLGYTF. The DNA of the CDR3 is TGCAGCGTTGACGGAGGTCTTGGCTACACCTTC.

The chain has TRBV4-1 and TRBJ1-5; D perhaps matches TRBD1 (5 bases). V shed 8 bases and J shed 4 bases, with 12 bases lying between them. Germline CDR1 reads MGHRA; CDR2 reads YSYEKL. The CDR3 runs 13 residues. The CDR3 nucleotides are TGCGCCAGCGGTGGGGGAGGGAATCAGCCCCAGCATTTT. It yields the protein CASGGGGNQPQHF.

This clonotype has only a few counts. The chain is built from TRBV6-6 and TRBJ1-1; D is uncertain. V lost 6 bases and J 2 bases, leaving 4 bases between the germline ends. Germline V gives CDR1 MNHNY, CDR2 SVGAGI (reference sequence). This CDR3 comprises 11 residues. CDR3 sequence reads: CASSDNTEAFF. In DNA, the CDR3 is TGTGCCAGCAGCGATAACACTGAAGCTTTCTTT.

This clonotype was found many times. This sequence joins TRBV5-1 and TRBJ1-2; 8 bases line up with TRBD1. This CDR3 comprises 13 residues. Per the germline V gene, CDR1 is SGHRS and CDR2 is YFSETQ. V shed 0 bases and J 8 bases; nucleotides not matched to a gene: 3. The CDR3 spells CASSLEGQAGYTF. CDR3 bases: TGCGCCAGCAGCTTGGAGGGACAGGCCGGCTACACCTTC.

The genes are TRBV4-1 and TRBJ2-5; perhaps D is TRBD1 or TRBD2 (7 bases each). From germline, CDR1 is MGHRA and CDR2 YSYEKL. The CDR3 is 17 amino acids. V was trimmed by 0 bases and J by 4 bases, leaving 18 bases between them. The CDR3 region has the DNA TGCGCCAGCAGCCAAGATTTCCCAGGGGGGGGGGCAGAGACCCAGTACTTC. Translated: CASSQDFPGGGAETQYF.

This rearrangement joins TRBV4-2 to TRBJ2-1, with 8 bases fitting TRBD2. J was trimmed by 9 bases and V by 2 bases; bases with no gene match: 9. Germline CDR1 is LGHNA and CDR2 is YNFKEQ. This CDR3 comprises 15 residues. The CDR3 protein is CASSQRRGLVAEQFF. The CDR3 DNA reads TGTGCCAGCAGCCAAAGAAGGGGACTAGTAGCTGAGCAGTTCTTC.

This clonotype was detected a few times. This rearrangement joins TRBV15 to TRBJ2-3, with 14 bases identical to TRBD2. V was pared by 0 bases and J by 4 bases, with 3 bases of the junction left unmatched. Per the germline V gene, CDR1 is LNHNV and CDR2 is YYDKDF (reference sequence). This CDR3 comprises 17 residues. CDR3 coding DNA: TGTGCCACCAGCAGAGATCTGGGACTAGCGGGAGCAGATACGCAGTATTTT. Its translation: CATSRDLGLAGADTQYF.

This clonotype appeared many times. J is TRBJ2-2 and V is TRBV3-1; D is perhaps TRBD2 (5 bases). Looked up from germline, CDR1 is LGHDT and CDR2 is YNNKEL (reference sequence). V shed 1 base and J shed 5 bases, with 8 bases lying between them. CDR3 length: 14 residues. CDR3 DNA: TGTGCCAGCAGCCAAGTAAGAGGGACCGGGGAGCTGTTTTTT. Amino acids: CASSQVRGTGELFF.

This clonotype was counted ten times or more. The chain combines TRBV12-3 or TRBV12-4 with TRBJ2-1; 9 nucleotides match TRBD1. V lost 5 bases to trimming and J lost 3 bases; unmatched junction nucleotides: 5. This CDR3 contains 15 residues. This CDR3 is CASSRDRVNYNEQFF. The CDR3, as DNA: TGTGCCAGCAGTCGGGACAGGGTCAACTACAATGAGCAGTTCTTC.

This clonotype has a count of ten or more. The chain carries TRBV6-2 or TRBV6-3 and TRBJ2-3; the match to TRBD2 covers 9 bases. This CDR3 is built from 15 residues. Germline CDR1 is MNHEY and CDR2 is SVGEGT. V lost 6 bases and J lost 2; bases outside the gene matches: 6. The CDR3 loop reads CASSPSGRNTDTQYF. DNA for the CDR3: TGTGCCAGCAGCCCCAGCGGGAGGAACACAGATACGCAGTATTTT.